This T cell receptor (beta chain) emerged from a study of cytomegalovirus exposure and HLA in healthy donors. With 60 Vbeta and 13 Jbeta primers, the PCR was carried out. Sequenced by immunoSEQ multiplex PCR; TCRdb stores in-frame clones only, minus some. The sample includes 150,000 to 200,000 clones, about 80% of them seen just once. Germline loops: CDR1 WSHSY, CDR2 SAAADI. The CDR3 runs to 11 residues. Study-wide points: What TCR beta sequences reportedly achieved was accurate prediction of HLA-A and HLA-B alleles in most subjects. Analysis was carried out at a later point, and it linked a missense DCLRE1C variant to TCR beta V- and J-gene trimming. Later analysis identified about 17,000 TCR beta sequences associated with HLA alleles, using a false discovery rate threshold of 0.05. Presence/absence analyses rested on an assumption that sequencing depth was roughly uniform across donors.

Of note for this clone: As yet, its antigen is unknown. At one end, the junction sequence differs from germline, possibly due to a read error.

Sequenced input: PBMCs. The receptor comes from a middle-aged woman in good health and CMV-seronegative. The chain couples TRBV10-2 to TRBJ2-7; D is undetermined. The CDR3 region is CASSGSSEQYF. The CDR3 DNA is TGCGCCAGCAGTGGGTCCTCCGAGCAGTACTTC.